A single sample gave rise to the 15 T cell receptor beta chains below, sequenced in a study of T cell repertoires in cytomegalovirus infection. TCRdb passed the reads through MiXCR, listing each CDR3 protein once. The repertoire consists of roughly 600,000 distinct CDR3 sequences, with around 24% occurring once and the leading ten covering approximately 8%. Sequencing was performed on CD8+ T cells from PBMCs. The receptors were gathered from a human donor in good health (CMV status not recorded). Some clones in this sample may be carry-over from other donors' samples.

This clonotype was seen a single time. An end of the junction differs from the germline gene, which may be a read error. The V call is TRBV4-3, the J call TRBJ1-5; 7 positions agree with TRBD1. This CDR3 is built from 15 residues. Germline-derived CDR1 and CDR2 are LGHNA and YSLEER. CDR3: CASGQDRDSNQPQHF. The CDR3 region has the DNA TGCGCCAGCGGCCAAGACAGGGATAGCAATCAGCCCCAGCATTTT.

This clonotype was seen a few times. The chain's CDR3 is CASSSTGPIGAKNIQYF. The CDR3 DNA sequence: TGTGCCAGCAGCTCCACTGGACCGATTGGAGCCAAAAACATTCAGTACTTC. The V call is TRBV7-9, the J call TRBJ2-4; D not certain. The CDR3 runs to 17 residues. Germline assignment: CDR1 SEHNR and CDR2 FQNEAQ (reference sequence). The V gene lost 4 bases and the J gene lost 0 bases, with 16 bases spanning the gap.

This clonotype was seen more than once but under ten times. The V call is TRBV14, the J call TRBJ1-1; tentative D call: TRBD1 (6 bases). The V and J ends lost 5 bases and 6 bases respectively, with 13 bases between them. Germline V lookup: CDR1 SGHDN, CDR2 FVKESK. CDR3 length: 13 amino acids. As DNA, the CDR3 is TGTGCCAGCAGCTTGACAGGTTGGGCTGAAGCTTTCTTT. Encoded protein: CASSLTGWAEAFF.

The rearrangement uses TRBV10-3 and TRBJ1-1, with TRBD1 matching over 9 bases. Looked up from germline, CDR1 is ENHRY and CDR2 is SYGVKD. V dropped 6 bases and J dropped 5; count of bases not matched to a gene: 4. The CDR3 length is 13 residues. CDR3 sequence (DNA): TGTGCCATCAGGGGGGGGACAGGGACTGAAGCTTTCTTT. As protein: CAIRGGTGTEAFF.

The table lists this clonotype with a few counts. The chain couples TRBV12-5 to TRBJ2-5; 10 nucleotides align to TRBD2. Germline V gene sequence: CDR1 LGHNT, CDR2 FRNRAP. The CDR3 has 18 residues. V was pared by 0 bases and J by 0 bases, with 7 bases of the junction left unmatched. CDR3 region: CASGLVLAGAKYQETQYF. CDR3 nucleotide sequence: TGTGCTAGTGGTTTGGTGCTAGCGGGGGCGAAGTACCAAGAGACCCAGTACTTC.

The CDR3 region is CASTTPGAGELFF. Here the CDR3 DNA reads TGTGCCAGTACTACCCCGGGGGCTGGGGAGCTGTTTTTT. The chain recombines TRBV19 with TRBJ2-2; D tentatively reads TRBD1 or TRBD2 (6 bases each). The CDR3 contains 13 residues. Between the trimmed V and J ends, which lost 7 bases and 8 bases, there was a span of 14 bases. Germline lookup yields CDR1 LNHDA and CDR2 SQIVND (reference sequence).

The chain carries TRBV29-1 and TRBJ2-7, with unresolved D. Germline loops: CDR1 SQVTM, CDR2 ANQGSEA. This CDR3 region has 11 residues. Between the trimmed V and J ends, which lost 6 bases and 4 bases, there was a span of 10 bases. CDR3 protein: CSVMYRYEQYF. Here the CDR3 DNA reads TGCAGCGTGATGTATCGGTACGAGCAGTACTTC.

This chain joins TRBV6-4 and TRBJ2-1, with D perhaps matching TRBD1 (6 bases). The CDR3 has 14 residues. From germline, CDR1 is MRHNA and CDR2 SNTAGT. The germline V and J ends were trimmed by 6 bases and 8 bases, with 17 bases remaining between them. DNA of the CDR3: TGTGCCAGCAGCCGGGACACGTTAGGAGATGAGCAGTTCTTC. Its translation is CASSRDTLGDEQFF.

Only a few counts were recorded for this clonotype. The CDR3 DNA reads as TGTGCCAGCAGTTACTACGGACTGTCCCAAGAGACCCAGTACTTC. Its translation is CASSYYGLSQETQYF. The genes are TRBV6-5 and TRBJ2-5; maybe TRBD2 (5 bases). The ends were cut back, 1 base at V and 1 base at J, with 10 bases in the middle. The CDR3 is made up of 15 amino acids. Germline V gene lookup returns CDR1 MNHEY and CDR2 SVGAGI.

The chain is built from TRBV7-9 and TRBJ1-2; D perhaps matches TRBD1 (5 bases). The CDR3 is made up of 13 amino acids. CDR1 and CDR2 (germline): SEHNR, FQNEAQ (reference sequence). Trimming cost V 4 bases and J 3 bases, with 9 bases left between them. The chain's CDR3 is CASSSRDDYGYTF. DNA for the CDR3: TGTGCCAGCAGCTCCAGGGACGACTATGGCTACACCTTC.

This clonotype was observed at least ten times. This rearrangement joins TRBV7-8 to TRBJ2-7; D gene uncertain. This CDR3 spans 14 amino acids. Germline V lookup: CDR1 SGHVS, CDR2 FQNEAQ. Trimming shortened V by 1 base and J by 0 bases, and 7 bases separated the two germline ends. The CDR3 is CASSLGDVSYEQYF. In nucleotides, the CDR3 is TGTGCCAGCAGCTTAGGAGATGTCTCCTACGAGCAGTACTTC.

This clonotype occurred a few times. V and J are TRBV4-2 and TRBJ2-7; unclear D gene. The CDR3 extends over 8 amino acids. Deletions cut 10 bases from V and 7 bases from J, with 5 bases between. Germline V gives CDR1 LGHNA, CDR2 YNFKEQ. CDR3: CATAEQYF. In nucleotides, the CDR3 is TGTGCCACGGCAGAGCAGTACTTC.

The chain uses TRBV29-1 and TRBJ2-7, with 7 bases matching TRBD1. Germline lookup yields CDR1 SQVTM and CDR2 ANQGSEA. The CDR3 has 14 residues. V gave up 0 bases and J gave up 0 bases; unmatched junction bases: 2. DNA of the CDR3: TGCAGCGTTGAAGATACAGGGGCCTCCTACGAGCAGTACTTC. It translates to CSVEDTGASYEQYF.

This clonotype occurred many times. V is TRBV7-8 and J is TRBJ2-1; D perhaps matches TRBD2 (5 bases). Deletions cut 4 bases from V and 6 bases from J, with 10 bases between. This CDR3 contains 13 residues. Per the germline V gene, CDR1 is SGHVS and CDR2 is FQNEAQ. In DNA form, the CDR3 reads TGTGCCAGCAGCTGGGCTAGCTCCAATGAGCAGTTCTTC. Translating gives CASSWASSNEQFF.

The V and J genes are TRBV6-6 and TRBJ2-1; 8 bases line up with TRBD1. This CDR3 has 15 residues. Trimming took 5 bases from V and 1 from J; bases not matched to a gene: 4. The germline gives CDR1 MNHNY, CDR2 SVGAGI (reference sequence). CDR3 bases: TGTGCCAGCAGTGCACAGGGGGAATCCTACAATGAGCAGTTCTTC. It yields the protein CASSAQGESYNEQFF.